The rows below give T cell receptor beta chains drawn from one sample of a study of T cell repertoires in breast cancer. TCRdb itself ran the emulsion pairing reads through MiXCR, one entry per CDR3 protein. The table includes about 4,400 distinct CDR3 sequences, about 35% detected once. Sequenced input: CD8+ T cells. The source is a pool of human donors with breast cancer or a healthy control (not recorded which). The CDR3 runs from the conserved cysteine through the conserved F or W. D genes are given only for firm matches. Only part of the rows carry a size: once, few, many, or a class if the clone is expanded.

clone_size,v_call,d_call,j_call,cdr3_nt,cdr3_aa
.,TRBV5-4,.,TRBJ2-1,TGTGCCAGCAGCGTGGACACGAACAATGAGCAGTTCTTC,CASSVDTNNEQFF
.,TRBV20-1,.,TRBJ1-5,TGCAGTGCTAGATTCGACACCAATCAGCCCCAGCATTTT,CSARFDTNQPQHF
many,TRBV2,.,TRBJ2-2,TGTGCCAGCACGGGGGTTCGACAGGCGATTTTT,CASTGVRQAIF
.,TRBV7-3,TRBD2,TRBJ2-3,TGTGCCAGCAGCTTAAAACCAGGGACTAGCGGGAGTCACGTACGAACAGATACGCAGTATTTT,CASSLKPGTSGSHVRTDTQYF
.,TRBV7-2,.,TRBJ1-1,TGTGCCAGCAGCTTACGAGGCACCCGGAACACTGAAGCTTTTTTT,CASSLRGTRNTEAFF
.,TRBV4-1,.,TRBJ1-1,TGCGCCAGCAGCCCGCCAGGAAAAACTGAAGCTTTCTTT,CASSPPGKTEAFF
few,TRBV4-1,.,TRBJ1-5,TGCGCCAGCAGCCAAAACAGTTATCAGGATCAGCCCCAGCATTTT,CASSQNSYQDQPQHF
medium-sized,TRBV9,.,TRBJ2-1,TGTGCCAGCAGCGTAGGAGGCTACGGACGGGATGAGCAGTTCTTC,CASSVGGYGRDEQFF
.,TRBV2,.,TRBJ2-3,TGTGCCAGCAAACCCGCGGATACGCAGTATTTT,CASKPADTQYF
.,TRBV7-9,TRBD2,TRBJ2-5,TGTACCAGCAGCCCTCGGGGAGCGGGGGGCCTCGGAGAGACCCAGTACTTC,CTSSPRGAGGLGETQYF
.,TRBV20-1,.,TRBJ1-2,TGCAGTGCTAGAGATCCTATAGGGTTTAGTTTCTACACCTTC,CSARDPIGFSFYTF
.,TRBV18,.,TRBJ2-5,TGTACCAGCTCATCACCCCAGGCGTCCCAAGAGACCCAGTACTTC,CTSSSPQASQETQYF
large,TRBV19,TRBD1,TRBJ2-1,TGTGCCAGTAGCAAGGGACAGTTGAATGAGCAGTTCTTC,CASSKGQLNEQFF
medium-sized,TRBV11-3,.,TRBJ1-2,TGTGCCAGCAGCTTTCTGGGACGGGAGATCTATGGCTACACCTTC,CASSFLGREIYGYTF
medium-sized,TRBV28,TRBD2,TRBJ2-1,TGTGCCAGCAGTTTTGAGACTAGCGGGAGCCCCAATGAGCAGTTCTTC,CASSFETSGSPNEQFF
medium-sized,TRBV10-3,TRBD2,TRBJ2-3,TGTGCCATCAGTGCTGGACTAGCGGGAGTTTGGACAGATACGCAGTATTTT,CAISAGLAGVWTDTQYF
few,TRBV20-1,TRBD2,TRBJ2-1,TGCAGTGCTAGGGATGGACTAGCGGGATCGCGGCCCTCCTACAATGAGCAGTTCTTC,CSARDGLAGSRPSYNEQFF
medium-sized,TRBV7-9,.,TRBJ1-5,TGTGCCAGCAGCAGAGACGAATACGGGCCCCAGCATTTT,CASSRDEYGPQHF
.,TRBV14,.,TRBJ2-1,TGTGCCAGCAGCCAAGTAGGTTATGAGCAGTTCTTC,CASSQVGYEQFF
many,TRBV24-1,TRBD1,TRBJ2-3,TGTGCCATCTCAGGGGGCTCAACGCAGTATTTT,CAISGGSTQYF
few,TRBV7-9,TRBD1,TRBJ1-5,TGTGCCAGCAGCCCAATACAGGGGAGTCAGCCCCAGCATTTT,CASSPIQGSQPQHF
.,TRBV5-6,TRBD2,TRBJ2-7,TGTGCCAGCAGCTTGGGACTAGCGGGTGCATACGAGCAGTACTTC,CASSLGLAGAYEQYF
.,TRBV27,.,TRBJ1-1,TGCACCAGCAGCCGGGACATATGGGCAGAAGCTTTCTTT,CTSSRDIWAEAFF
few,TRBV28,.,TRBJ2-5,TGTGCCAGCAGTTTAGGAGCAATACAGGGTTACCAAGAGACCCAGTACTTC,CASSLGAIQGYQETQYF
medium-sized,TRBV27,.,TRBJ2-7,TGTGCCAGTTCTCCGTGGGTCCAGATCCCCTCCGAGCAGTACTTC,CASSPWVQIPSEQYF
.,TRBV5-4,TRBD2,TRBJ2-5,TGTGCCAGCAGCGGGGGACTAGGGGGGACCCAGTACTTC,CASSGGLGGTQYF
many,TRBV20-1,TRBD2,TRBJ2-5,TGCAGTGCTCGAGGGGGGACTAGCGCCACCCAAGAGACCCAGTACTTC,CSARGGTSATQETQYF
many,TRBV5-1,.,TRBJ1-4,TGCGCCAGCAGCTCCGGTGGGCCGAATGAAAAACTGTTTTTT,CASSSGGPNEKLFF
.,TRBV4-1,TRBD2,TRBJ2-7,TGCGCCAGCAGCCAAGAAGTCCTAGCGGGAGGGTCTTCCAACTACTACGAGCAGTACTTC,CASSQEVLAGGSSNYYEQYF
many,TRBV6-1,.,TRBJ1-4,TGTGCCAGCAGATCACCCACAACTAATGAAAAACTGTTTTTT,CASRSPTTNEKLFF
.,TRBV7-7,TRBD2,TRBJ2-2,TGTGCTAGCAGCCCGACTAGCGGGAGCACCGGGGAGCTGTTTTTT,CASSPTSGSTGELFF
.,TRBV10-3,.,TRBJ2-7,TGTGCCATCAGTGAGTCGAAGCGGGACAGCGGAGGCCACGAGCAGTACTTC,CAISESKRDSGGHEQYF
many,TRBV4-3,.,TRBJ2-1,TGCGCCAGCAGCTTGGCTAAGTTCCGGAATGAGCAGTTCTTC,CASSLAKFRNEQFF